These T cell receptor beta chains were read from a single sample in a study of graft-versus-host responses after intestinal transplantation. Generated by immunoSEQ multiplex PCR, the TCRdb table keeps only in-frame clones and is missing some. The top ten hold over 0.15% of the sample, which has about 88,000 clones, approximately 94% seen once. No antigen has been assigned to these receptors. Sequences were derived from unstimulated CD4+ T cells sorted from spleen or lymph node cells, sampled before transplant. These receptors came from a human donor who was the organ donor for an intestinal transplant. Both conserved end residues are part of each CDR3.

v_call cdr3_aa
TRBV6-6 CASLGRDTGELFF
TRBV5-1 CASSFHKPLRTSGTYEQYF
TRBV11-3 CASSLLAGKSYNEQFF
TRBV18 CASSPQQGATYEQYF
TRBV11-3 CASSPLTSGQNNEQFF
TRBV7-2 CASSPQGGITMEQFF
TRBV13 CASKNRDRETGELFF
TRBV28 CASNRAPTAGELFF
TRBV2 CASSETLGGQGFQETQYF
TRBV6-5 CASSSDTGAGNTIYF
TRBV7-9 CASSSPGASEAFF
TRBV14 CASSQGSIWGNQPQHF
TRBV18 CASSPGSSYEQYF
TRBV6-5 CASSYSGQGEGQPQHF
TRBV5-4 CAMQGFGQPQHF
TRBV4-1 CASSHPTGQRTGHYGYTF